This record looks at one T cell receptor (beta chain) sequence and its context. This entry belongs to a study of T cell changes during pregnancy in multiple sclerosis. Trimming took off 0 bases at V and 1 base at J, with 15 bases between the two ends. This CDR3 comprises 17 residues. CDR1 is MDHEN and CDR2 is SYDVKM in the germline V gene. Libraries were prepared by immunoSEQ multiplex PCR; TCRdb keeps only in-frame clonotypes and omits some of them. The table shows over 45,000 clones, with about 93% occurring only once. This sequence was found in a female donor in good health, enrolled as a control in a pregnancy study. The V call is TRBV28, the J call TRBJ1-1; the D is unclear. The sample was peripheral blood, taken in the third trimester of pregnancy. CDR3 coding DNA: TGTGCCAGCAGTTTATGGCGTCAGTTAGACTCGAACACTGAAGCTTTCTTT. It codes for CASSLWRQLDSNTEAFF. The full variable domain, in which reference TRBV28 and TRBJ1-1 provide the parts outside the CDR3, is DVKVTQSSRYLVKRTGEKVFLECVQDMDHENMFWYRQDPGLGLRLIYFSYDVKMKEKGDIPEGYSVSREKKERFSLILESASTNQTSMYLCASSLWRQLDSNTEAFFGQGTRLTVV.